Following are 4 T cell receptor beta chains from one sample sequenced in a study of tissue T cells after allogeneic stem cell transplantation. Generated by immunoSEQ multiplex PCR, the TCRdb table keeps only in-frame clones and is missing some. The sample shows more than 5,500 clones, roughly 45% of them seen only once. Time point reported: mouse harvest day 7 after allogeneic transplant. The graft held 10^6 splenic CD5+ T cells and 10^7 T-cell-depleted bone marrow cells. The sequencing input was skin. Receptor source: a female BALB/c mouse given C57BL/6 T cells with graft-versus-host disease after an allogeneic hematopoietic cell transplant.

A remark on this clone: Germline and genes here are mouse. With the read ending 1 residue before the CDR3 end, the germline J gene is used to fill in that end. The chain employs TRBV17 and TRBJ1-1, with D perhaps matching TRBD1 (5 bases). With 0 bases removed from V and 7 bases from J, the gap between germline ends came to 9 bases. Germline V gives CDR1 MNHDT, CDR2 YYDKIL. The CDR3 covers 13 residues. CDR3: CASSRDQGLEVFF. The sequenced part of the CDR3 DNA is TGTGCTAGCAGTAGAGATCAGGGATTAGAAGTCTTC.

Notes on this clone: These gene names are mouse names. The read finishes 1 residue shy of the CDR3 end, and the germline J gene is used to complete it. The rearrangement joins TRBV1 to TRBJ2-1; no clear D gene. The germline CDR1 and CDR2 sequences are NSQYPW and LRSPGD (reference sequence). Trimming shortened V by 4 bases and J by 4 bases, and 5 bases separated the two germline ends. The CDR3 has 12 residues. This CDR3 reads CTCSVSYAEQFF. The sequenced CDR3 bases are TGCACCTGCAGTGTCTCATATGCTGAGCAGTTC.

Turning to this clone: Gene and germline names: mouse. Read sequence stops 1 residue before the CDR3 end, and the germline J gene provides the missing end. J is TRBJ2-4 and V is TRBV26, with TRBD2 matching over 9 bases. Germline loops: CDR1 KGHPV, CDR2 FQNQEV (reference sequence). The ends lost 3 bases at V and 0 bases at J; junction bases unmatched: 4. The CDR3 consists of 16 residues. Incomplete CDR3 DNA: TGTGCCAGCAGTCTTCCTGGGGGGGAAAGTCAAAACACCTTGTAC. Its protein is CASSLPGGESQNTLY. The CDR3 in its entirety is CASSLPGGESQNTLYF.

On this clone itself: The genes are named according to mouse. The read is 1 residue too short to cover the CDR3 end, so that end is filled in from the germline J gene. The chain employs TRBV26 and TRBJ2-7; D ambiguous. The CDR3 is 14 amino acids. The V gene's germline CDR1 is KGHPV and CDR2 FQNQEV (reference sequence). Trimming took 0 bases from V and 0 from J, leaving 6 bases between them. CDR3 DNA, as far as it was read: TGTGCCAGCAGTCTGTCCAGCCTCTCCTATGAACAGTAC. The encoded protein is CASSLSSLSYEQY. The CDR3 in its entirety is CASSLSSLSYEQYF.